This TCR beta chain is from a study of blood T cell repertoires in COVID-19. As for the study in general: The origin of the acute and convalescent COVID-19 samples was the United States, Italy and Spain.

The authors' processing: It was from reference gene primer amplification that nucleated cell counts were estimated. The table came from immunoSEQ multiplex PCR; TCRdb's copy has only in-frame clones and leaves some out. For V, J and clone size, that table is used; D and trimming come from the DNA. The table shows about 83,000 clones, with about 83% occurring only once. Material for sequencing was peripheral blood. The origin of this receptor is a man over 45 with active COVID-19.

The CDR3, as DNA: TGTGCCAGCAGTTCGTACAGGGGGCGCGGCTATGGCTACACCTTC. Encoded protein: CASSSYRGRGYGYTF. The chain couples TRBV28 to TRBJ1-2; 9 bases are shared with TRBD1. V was pared by 4 bases and J by 4 bases, with 7 bases of the junction left unmatched. The CDR3 extends over 15 amino acids. The germline V gene has CDR1 MDHEN and CDR2 SYDVKM.